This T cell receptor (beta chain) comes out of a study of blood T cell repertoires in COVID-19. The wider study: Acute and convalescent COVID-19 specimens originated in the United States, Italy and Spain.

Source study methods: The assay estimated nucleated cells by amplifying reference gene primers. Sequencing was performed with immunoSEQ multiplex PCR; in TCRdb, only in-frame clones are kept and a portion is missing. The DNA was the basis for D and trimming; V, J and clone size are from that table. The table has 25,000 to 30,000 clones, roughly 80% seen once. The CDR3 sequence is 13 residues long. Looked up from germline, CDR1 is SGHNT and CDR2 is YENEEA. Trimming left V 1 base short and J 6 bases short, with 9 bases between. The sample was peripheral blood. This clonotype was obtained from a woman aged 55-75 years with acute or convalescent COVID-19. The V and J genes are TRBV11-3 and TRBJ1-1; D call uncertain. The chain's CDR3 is CASSLAGFSEAFF. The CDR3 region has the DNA TGTGCCAGCAGCTTAGCCGGGTTCTCTGAAGCTTTCTTT.